This TCR beta chain was captured by sequencing in a study of cytomegalovirus exposure and HLA in healthy donors. Study overall: The approximately 120 million unique TCR beta sequences, from 150 million to 200 million T cells, were found by an earlier analysis.

For this clone: Its antigen is not known.

General study results and limits: Common viral pathogens seemed to be connected with several of the most significant clusters, according to a later analysis. One variant, a missense change in DCLRE1C, was linked in a later analysis to TCR beta V- and J-gene trimming.

The length of the CDR3 is 14 residues. Germline CDR1 is MDHEN and CDR2 is SYDVKM. Trimming shortened V by 3 bases and J by 5 bases, and 11 bases separated the two germline ends. 13 Jbeta primers and 60 Vbeta primers were used for the PCR. Assay: immunoSEQ multiplex PCR; the TCRdb copy retains only in-frame clones and omits some. The sample contains 110,000 to 150,000 clones, over 65% of which appear only once. The clonotype comes from a woman aged 30 to 39 in good health and CMV-seronegative. The source material was PBMCs. The V gene is TRBV28, the J gene TRBJ1-5; D gene uncertain. The CDR3 nucleotides are TGTGCCAGCAGTTTCCGGAGGGAGGATCAGCCCCAGCATTTT. This codes for CASSFRREDQPQHF.